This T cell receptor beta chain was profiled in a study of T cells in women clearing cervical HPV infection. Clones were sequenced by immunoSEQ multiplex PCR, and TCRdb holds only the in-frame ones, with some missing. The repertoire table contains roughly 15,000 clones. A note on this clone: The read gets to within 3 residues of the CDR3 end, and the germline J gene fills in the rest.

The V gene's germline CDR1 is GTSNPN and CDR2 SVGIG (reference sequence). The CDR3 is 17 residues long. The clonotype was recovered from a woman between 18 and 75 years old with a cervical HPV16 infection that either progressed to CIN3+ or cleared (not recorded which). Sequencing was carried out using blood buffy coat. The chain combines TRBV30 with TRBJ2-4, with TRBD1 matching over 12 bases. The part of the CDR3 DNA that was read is TGTGCCTGGGGAAAACCGGGACAGGGGGCAGACGGCTATGGT. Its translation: CAWGKPGQGADGYG. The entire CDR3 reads CAWGKPGQGADGYGQYF.